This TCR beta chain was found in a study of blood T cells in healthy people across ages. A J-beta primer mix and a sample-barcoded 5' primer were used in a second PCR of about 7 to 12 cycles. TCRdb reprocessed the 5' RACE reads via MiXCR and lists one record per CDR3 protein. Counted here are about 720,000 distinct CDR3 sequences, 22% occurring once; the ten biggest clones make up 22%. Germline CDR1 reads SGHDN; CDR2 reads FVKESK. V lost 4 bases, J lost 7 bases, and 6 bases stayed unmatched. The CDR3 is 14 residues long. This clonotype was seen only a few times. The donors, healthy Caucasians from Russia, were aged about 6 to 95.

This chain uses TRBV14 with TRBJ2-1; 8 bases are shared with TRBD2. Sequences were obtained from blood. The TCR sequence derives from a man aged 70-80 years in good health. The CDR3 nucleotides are TGTGCCAGCAGCCCCACCGGGACTAGTAATGAGCAGTTCTTC. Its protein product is CASSPTGTSNEQFF.